A selection of T cell receptor beta chains follows, all from one sample in a study of T cells in Graves' hyperthyroidism and ophthalmopathy. TCRdb passed the multiplex PCR reads through MiXCR, listing each CDR3 protein once. In the table there are roughly 800,000 distinct CDR3 sequences, approximately 40% of which are singletons. The source material was blood. These receptors originate from a man between 18 and 35 years old with Graves' hyperthyroidism. Both conserved end residues are part of each CDR3. Fields, in order: V gene, CDR3 length, clone size, J gene, D gene, CDR3 DNA, CDR3 protein. D genes are given only for firm matches. Where a row states a size, it is once, few, many or the class of an expanded clone; other rows omit it.

TRBV29-1	14	NA	TRBJ2-7	NA	TGCAGCGTTGAAGAGGCTGGGACCTCCTACGAGCAGTACTTC	CSVEEAGTSYEQYF
TRBV5-5	12	NA	TRBJ1-1	NA	TGTGCCAGCAGCTCCGGGGAATGGGTAGCTTTCTTT	CASSSGEWVAFF
TRBV2	15	many	TRBJ1-6	NA	TGTGCCAGTCGTCAGGCGGCTTCTTTCAATTCACCCCTCCACTTT	CASRQAASFNSPLHF
TRBV5-1	15	NA	TRBJ1-1	NA	TGCGCCAGCAGCTTGGGTTCGCCGGGACACACTGAAGCTTTCTTT	CASSLGSPGHTEAFF
TRBV2	16	NA	TRBJ1-2	TRBD1	TGTGCCAGGAGATACCGAGGACAGGGCATCAACTATGGCTACACCTTC	CARRYRGQGINYGYTF
TRBV9	15	NA	TRBJ1-1	TRBD1	TGCGCCAGCAGCCAATCCGGGACAGGGGGCACTGAAGCTTTCTTT	CASSQSGTGGTEAFF
TRBV7-9	13	many	TRBJ2-5	TRBD2	TGTGCCAGCAGCTTCGGGGGGGCCGAGACCCAGTACTTC	CASSFGGAETQYF
TRBV19	16	NA	TRBJ1-3	TRBD1	TGTGCCAGTAGTATGGACAGGGAATACTCTGGAAACACCATATATTTT	CASSMDREYSGNTIYF
TRBV7-9	16	NA	TRBJ2-7	TRBD1	TGTGCCAGCAGCCCCGTGGCGGGACAGGGGATTTACGAGCAGTACTTC	CASSPVAGQGIYEQYF
TRBV7-2	17	NA	TRBJ1-1	NA	TGTGCCAGCAGCCGTGGAGGGGGGGCGGAGGAGAACACTGAAGCTTTCTTT	CASSRGGGAEENTEAFF
TRBV2	16	NA	TRBJ1-6	TRBD1	TGTGCCAGCTCACCAGGACAGGGGGTAGTTCATTCACCCCTCCACTTT	CASSPGQGVVHSPLHF
TRBV15	15	many	TRBJ2-7	NA	TGTGCCACCAGCGGTCACCTGGACGGTTACTACGAGCAGTACTTC	CATSGHLDGYYEQYF
TRBV6-2/TRBV6-3	16	few	TRBJ2-7	NA	TGTGCCAGCAGTCCCACTAAAGACAGGAAATTCTACGAGCAGTACTTC	CASSPTKDRKFYEQYF
TRBV10-3	14	many	TRBJ1-1	NA	TGTGCCATCAGTGACCGAATTCCGAACACTGAAGCTTTCTTT	CAISDRIPNTEAFF
TRBV20-1	11	NA	TRBJ2-2	NA	TGCAGTGCTAGAGAGACCGGGGAGCTGTTTTTT	CSARETGELFF
TRBV11-2	13	NA	TRBJ1-5	TRBD1	TGTGCCAGCAGCCCGGACAGGGATCAGCCCCATCATTTT	CASSPDRDQPHHF
TRBV7-6	20	once	TRBJ1-1	NA	TGTGCCAGCAGCTTAGCGCGAGAGGGAAAAGGGACCGGAATGAACACTGAAGCTTTCTTT	CASSLAREGKGTGMNTEAFF
TRBV12-3/TRBV12-4	13	many	TRBJ1-5	NA	TGTGCCAGCAGGCAGGGGATCGGACAGCCCCAGCATTTT	CASRQGIGQPQHF
TRBV29-1	13	NA	TRBJ1-2	TRBD1	TGCAGCGTTGGCAGGGGACAGGGAGATGGCTACACCTTC	CSVGRGQGDGYTF
TRBV5-8	14	few	TRBJ1-1	TRBD1	TGTGCCAGCAGCTTGGGACAGGGCGTGGCTGAAGCTTTCTTT	CASSLGQGVAEAFF
TRBV6-5	12	few	TRBJ2-5	NA	TGTGCCAGCAGGGAAGGTAGACAGACCCAGTACTTC	CASREGRQTQYF
TRBV20-1	16	NA	TRBJ1-5	NA	TGCAGTGCTAGAGCCACGGATCGCACGGGGGGGGAGACCCAGCATTTT	CSARATDRTGGETQHF
TRBV7-2	13	many	TRBJ2-7	NA	TGTGCCAGCAGTTTCGACAGACTAGGGGAGCAGTACTTC	CASSFDRLGEQYF
TRBV7-2	15	NA	TRBJ1-5	NA	TGTGCCAGCAGCTCTATCACGGGGGGGGGGCAGCCCCAGCATTTT	CASSSITGGGQPQHF
TRBV7-2	15	few	TRBJ2-5	TRBD2	TGTGCCAGCAGCTTGCCAGCGGGGGGGCCTGAGACCCAGTACTTC	CASSLPAGGPETQYF
TRBV7-2	15	NA	TRBJ2-5	NA	TGTGCCAGCAGCTTACTGACCTCGAAAGCTGGGACCCAGTACTTC	CASSLLTSKAGTQYF
TRBV10-2	13	many	TRBJ1-5	TRBD1	TGCGCCAGCAGGGGGACAGGGAGAGAGCCCCAGCATTTT	CASRGTGREPQHF
TRBV7-9	14	few	TRBJ2-7	NA	TGTGCCAGCGGACCCGGGCGGGGCTACTACGAGCAGTACTTC	CASGPGRGYYEQYF
TRBV12-3/TRBV12-4	13	NA	TRBJ1-1	NA	TGTGCCAGCAGTCCGTCGGGGGCCACTGAAGCTTTCTTT	CASSPSGATEAFF
TRBV15	15	many	TRBJ2-7	NA	TGTGCCACCAGCGGGGACCCTAATAGGGGGGCCGAGCAGTACTTC	CATSGDPNRGAEQYF
TRBV12-3/TRBV12-4	14	few	TRBJ2-5	NA	TGTGCCAGCAGGGGGGACCCTGCCAGGGAGACCCAGTACTTC	CASRGDPARETQYF